This TCR beta chain derives from a study of shared clonotypes between healthy human individuals. The study's findings and limits: Represented genetic and exposure-history diversity was restricted by having few donors. Clonotype sharing among the donors was expected to vary with sequencing depth. For sorted subsets, rarefaction showed incomplete sequencing despite large depth.

The CDR3 totals 15 residues. The J segment lost 1 base and the V segment lost 0 bases, leaving 2 bases of the junction unmatched. Germline CDR1 is LGHNT and CDR2 is FRNRAP. Terminally differentiated effector memory CD45RA+ cells were excluded by CCR7 positive selection of CD45RO-negative cells. Those who donated were healthy HIV-negative adults, with no recent acute infections or vaccinations reported. Data came from immunoSEQ multiplex PCR; TCRdb stores just in-frame clones and leaves some out. Altogether 2 million or so clones are present, about 95% being singletons, with the ten largest covering 1.1%. As concerns this clone: Its antigen remains unidentified.

This chain connects TRBV12-5 to TRBJ2-5; 7 bases are shared with TRBD1. Sample: naive CD8+ T cells sorted from blood. The clonotype comes from a man aged 18-30 years in good health. The CDR3 is CASGLVGTAQETQYF. The CDR3 nucleotides are TGTGCTAGTGGTTTGGTAGGGACAGCCCAAGAGACCCAGTACTTC.